The T cell receptor (beta chain) described here comes from a study of response to subunit inactivated influenza vaccine. Broader study findings: The authors offered the suggestion that each seasonal influenza vaccination recruits few new T cells.

From the RT-PCR reads, TCRdb called clonotypes with MiXCR, one entry per CDR3 protein. The data contain 600,000 to 850,000 distinct CDR3 sequences, about 15% of them singletons. Germline CDR1 is MNHEY and CDR2 is SVGEGT. This CDR3 contains 13 residues. J gave up 4 bases and V 6 bases, and 3 bases lay outside the gene matches. Of note for this clonotype: Its antigen remains unidentified.

The source material was PBMCs from blood, sampled around 14 days before vaccination. The chain is built from TRBV6-2 or TRBV6-3 and TRBJ2-5; 9 bases line up with TRBD2. This TCR was recovered from a man between 50 and 59 years old who received an inactivated influenza vaccine. CDR3 sequence reads: CASRVAGAETQYF. As DNA, the CDR3 is TGTGCCAGCAGGGTAGCGGGGGCAGAGACCCAGTACTTC.